Below, one T cell receptor beta chain is given with its context. No antigen is known for it. The assay was immunoSEQ multiplex PCR, and TCRdb's table has in-frame clones only and misses some. The sample lists 25,000 to 35,000 clones, 85% to 95% occurring once. The V gene end was trimmed by 3 bases and the J gene end by 2 bases; junction bases not matched to a gene: 1. The CDR3 has 15 amino acids. CDR1 and CDR2 from the germline V gene are ENHRY and SYGVKD. This sample was taken from a study of T cells in localized non-small cell lung cancer. Whole-study results and caveats: A higher density of T cells in blood coincided with extended overall survival. Adjacent uninvolved lung tissue had the highest T cell clonality, exceeding tumor. Sequencing was limited to one tumor region, leaving the possibility of heterogeneity open. Appearing in adjacent lung were a median roughly 60 of the top 100 tumor clones.

The sequence came from a female donor older than 55 with stage I lung adenocarcinoma. The rearrangement uses TRBV10-3 and TRBJ2-6, with 7 bases that match TRBD1. Sequencing used peripheral blood, obtained before any cancer treatment. The CDR3 sequence is CAISEQGPGANVLTF. Written as DNA, the CDR3 is TGTGCCATCAGTGAACAGGGGCCTGGGGCCAACGTCCTGACTTTC.